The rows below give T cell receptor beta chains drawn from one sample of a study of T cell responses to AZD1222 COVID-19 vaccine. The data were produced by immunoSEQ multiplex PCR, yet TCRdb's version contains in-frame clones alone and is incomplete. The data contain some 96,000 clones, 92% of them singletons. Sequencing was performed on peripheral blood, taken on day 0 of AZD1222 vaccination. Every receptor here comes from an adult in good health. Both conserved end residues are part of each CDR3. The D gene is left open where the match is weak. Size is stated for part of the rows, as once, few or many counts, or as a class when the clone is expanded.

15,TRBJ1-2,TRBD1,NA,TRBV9,TGTGCCAGCAGCGTAGGTACAGGGGGCTACTATGGCTACACCTTC,CASSVGTGGYYGYTF
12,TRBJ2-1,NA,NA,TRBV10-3,TGTGCCATCGGACTGGTCTACAATGAGCAGTTCTTC,CAIGLVYNEQFF
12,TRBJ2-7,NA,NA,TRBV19,TGTGCCACCACCGGGGCGACCTACGAGCAGTACTTC,CATTGATYEQYF
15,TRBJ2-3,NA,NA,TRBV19,TGTGCCAGTAGTGGCCGGACTACTCGCACAGATACGCAGTATTTT,CASSGRTTRTDTQYF
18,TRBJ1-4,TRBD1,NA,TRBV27,TGTGCCAGCAGTCTTTACCCGAACCAGCAGGGGGCGGGTGAAAAACTGTTTTTT,CASSLYPNQQGAGEKLFF
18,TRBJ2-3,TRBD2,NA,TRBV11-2,TGTGCCAGCAGCGCCTTGAGGGCGACTAGCGGGATCACAGATACGCAGTATTTT,CASSALRATSGITDTQYF
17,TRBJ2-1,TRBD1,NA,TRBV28,TGTGCCAGCAGACCATGGACCGGGACAGAATCCTACAATGAGCAGTTCTTC,CASRPWTGTESYNEQFF
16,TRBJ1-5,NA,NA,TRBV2,TGTGCCAGCAGTGGGGGGGACCGGCGGAGCAATCAGCCCCAGCATTTT,CASSGGDRRSNQPQHF
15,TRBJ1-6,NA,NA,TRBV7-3,TGTGCCAGCAGCTTAGGGTTAACCCATAATTCACCCCTCCACTTT,CASSLGLTHNSPLHF
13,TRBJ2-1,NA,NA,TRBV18,TGTGCCAGCTCACCACGGGCGATAAATGAGCAGTTCTTC,CASSPRAINEQFF
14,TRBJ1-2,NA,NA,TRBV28,TGTGCCAGCACGGGCGGACACGCTAACTATGGCTACACCTTC,CASTGGHANYGYTF
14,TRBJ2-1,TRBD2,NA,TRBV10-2,TGCGCCAGCAGAATAGCGGGGATGTACAATGAGCAGTTCTTC,CASRIAGMYNEQFF
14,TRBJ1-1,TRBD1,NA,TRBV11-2,TGTGCCAGCAGCTGGACAGGGGGAAGGACTGAAGCTTTCTTT,CASSWTGGRTEAFF
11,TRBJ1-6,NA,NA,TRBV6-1,TGTGCCAGCAGCCCAAGGGGTACCCTCCACTTT,CASSPRGTLHF
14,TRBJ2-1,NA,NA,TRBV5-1,TGCGCCAGCAGGCTGATTCCCGGGCACAATGAGCAGTTCTTC,CASRLIPGHNEQFF
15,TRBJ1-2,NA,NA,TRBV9,TGTGCCAGCAGCTCAAATCCCTTCTATCCGTATGGCTACACCTTC,CASSSNPFYPYGYTF
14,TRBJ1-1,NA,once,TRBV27,TGTGCCAGCAGCCCCCACCACCCTAACACTGAAGCTTTCTTT,CASSPHHPNTEAFF
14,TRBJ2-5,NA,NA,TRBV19,TGTGCCAGTAGTCCTACTTCTGGGTTGGAGACCCAGTACTTC,CASSPTSGLETQYF
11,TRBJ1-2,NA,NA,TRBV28,TGTGCCAGCTGGGAGGGGATCGGCTACACCTTC,CASWEGIGYTF
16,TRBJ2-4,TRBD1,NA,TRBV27,TGTGCCAGCAGTCCAGGGACAGGATTAGCCAAAAACATTCAGTACTTC,CASSPGTGLAKNIQYF
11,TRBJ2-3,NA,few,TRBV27,TGTGCCAGCATCCGCGCAGATACGCAGTATTTT,CASIRADTQYF
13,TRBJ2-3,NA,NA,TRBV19,TGTGCCAGTAGTATTTATGGCACAGATACGCAGTATTTT,CASSIYGTDTQYF
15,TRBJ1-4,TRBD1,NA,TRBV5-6,TGTGCCAGCAGCTTGGCCGGGACAGATAATGAAAAACTGTTTTTT,CASSLAGTDNEKLFF
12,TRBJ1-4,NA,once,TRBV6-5,TGTGCCAGCAATAAGGAAAATGAAAAACTGTTTTTT,CASNKENEKLFF
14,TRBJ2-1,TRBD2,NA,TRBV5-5,TGTGCCAGCAGCTTGAATCTAGCGGGAGTGGAGCAGTTCTTC,CASSLNLAGVEQFF
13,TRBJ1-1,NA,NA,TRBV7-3,TGTGCCAGCAGCTCTGGGATGGGAACTGAAGCTTTCTTT,CASSSGMGTEAFF
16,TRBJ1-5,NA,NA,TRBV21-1,TGTGCCAGCAGCAGTCCAACTTACAGTAGCAATCAGCCCCAGCATTTT,CASSSPTYSSNQPQHF
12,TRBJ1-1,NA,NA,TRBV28,TGTGCCAGCAGTTTACTGAACACTGAAGCTTTCTTT,CASSLLNTEAFF
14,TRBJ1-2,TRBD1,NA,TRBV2,TGTGCCAGCAGACCGGGACAGGCCTCCTATGGCTACACCTTC,CASRPGQASYGYTF
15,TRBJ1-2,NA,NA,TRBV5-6,TGTGCCAGCAGCTTGAACGCTTGGGCGGATGATGGCTACACCTTC,CASSLNAWADDGYTF
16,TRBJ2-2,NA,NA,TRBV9,TGTGCCAGCAGCGGACAACGGACGGGAACGGGCGGGGAGCTGTTTTTT,CASSGQRTGTGGELFF
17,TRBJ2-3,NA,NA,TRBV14,TGTGCCAGCAGCCTTATGTCAATCGGTCCCCCGGAAGATACGCAGTATTTT,CASSLMSIGPPEDTQYF
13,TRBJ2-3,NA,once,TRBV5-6,TGTGCCAGCAGCTTGGCGGTGGTTGATACGCAGTATTTT,CASSLAVVDTQYF
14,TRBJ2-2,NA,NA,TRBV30,TGTGCCTGGAGTAGGAGTCTGGGGGCCGGGGAGCTGTTTTTT,CAWSRSLGAGELFF
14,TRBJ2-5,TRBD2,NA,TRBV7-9,TGTGCCAGCAGCCCAAGGACTAGCGTTGAGACCCAGTACTTC,CASSPRTSVETQYF
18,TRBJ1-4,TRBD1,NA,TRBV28,TGTGCCAGCAGTTCCGGGACAGGCCTTGATGCAACTAATGAAAAACTGTTTTTT,CASSSGTGLDATNEKLFF
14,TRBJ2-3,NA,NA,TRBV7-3,TGTGCCAGCAGCTTAGTGGCTAGCACAGATACGCAGTATTTT,CASSLVASTDTQYF
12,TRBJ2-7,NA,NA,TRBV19,TGTGCCAGTAGTATAAACGGGGTCGAGCAGTACTTC,CASSINGVEQYF
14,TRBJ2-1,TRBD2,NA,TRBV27,TGTGCCAGCAGTCGTAGCGGGACCTACAATGAGCAGTTCTTC,CASSRSGTYNEQFF
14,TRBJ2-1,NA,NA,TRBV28,TGTGCCAGCAGTGGGTCAGGGTCCTACAATGAGCAGTTCTTC,CASSGSGSYNEQFF
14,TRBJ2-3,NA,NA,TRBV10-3,TGTGCCATCACCGATCCCGGGGTGACAGATACGCAGTATTTT,CAITDPGVTDTQYF
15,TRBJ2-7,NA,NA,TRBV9,TGTGCCAGCAGCCCCAATGCAGGTGGAAGCTACGAGCAGTACTTC,CASSPNAGGSYEQYF
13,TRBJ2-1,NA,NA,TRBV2,TGTGCCAGCAGTGAAAACTCATACAATGAGCAGTTCTTC,CASSENSYNEQFF
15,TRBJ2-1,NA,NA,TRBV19,TGTGCCAGTAGTATGTCCTCTAGCTCCTACAATGAGCAGTTCTTC,CASSMSSSSYNEQFF
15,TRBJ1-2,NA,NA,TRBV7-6,TGTGCCAGCGGGGCAGGGGCCAACTCTAACTATGGCTACACCTTC,CASGAGANSNYGYTF
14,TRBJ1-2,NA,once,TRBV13,TGTGCCAGCAGGGAACCCGACAGCATCTATGGCTACACCTTC,CASREPDSIYGYTF